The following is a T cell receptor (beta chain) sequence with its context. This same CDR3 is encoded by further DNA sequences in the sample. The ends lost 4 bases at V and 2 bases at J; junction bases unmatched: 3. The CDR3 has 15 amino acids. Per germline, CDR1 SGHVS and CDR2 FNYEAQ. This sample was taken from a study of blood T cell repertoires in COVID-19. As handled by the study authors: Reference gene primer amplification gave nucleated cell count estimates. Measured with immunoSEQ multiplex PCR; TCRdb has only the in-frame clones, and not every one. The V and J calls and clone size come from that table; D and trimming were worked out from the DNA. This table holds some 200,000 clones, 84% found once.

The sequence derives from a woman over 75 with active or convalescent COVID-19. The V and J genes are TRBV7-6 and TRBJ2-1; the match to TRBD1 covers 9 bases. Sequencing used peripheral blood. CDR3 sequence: CASSSGTGTYNEQFF. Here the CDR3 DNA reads TGTGCCAGCAGCTCCGGGACAGGGACCTACAATGAGCAGTTCTTC.